Presented here are 21 T cell receptor beta chains from one specimen sequenced in a study of T cells after yellow fever vaccination. TCRdb reprocessed the 5' RACE reads with MiXCR, giving one entry per CDR3 protein. The sample records 500,000 to 650,000 distinct CDR3 sequences, approximately 13% being singletons. The material sequenced was PBMCs, taken on the day of the yellow fever booster vaccination. These receptors were collected from a man aged 30 to 39 who received the YFV17D yellow fever vaccine.

The chain carries TRBV15 and TRBJ2-1; a weak D match, TRBD2 (5 bases). Germline V gives CDR1 LNHNV, CDR2 YYDKDF (reference sequence). The CDR3 loop spans 16 amino acids. V lost 2 bases to trimming and J lost 4 bases, with 15 bases between them. The CDR3 DNA sequence: TGTGCCACCAGCAGACTCCCCGTCGGCGGGTACAATGAGCAGTTCTTC. Translation: CATSRLPVGGYNEQFF.

This clonotype was recorded a few times. This sequence joins TRBV12-3 or TRBV12-4 and TRBJ2-7; 13 positions agree with TRBD2. This CDR3 contains 16 residues. V gave up 5 bases and J gave up 6 bases; unmatched junction bases: 10. CDR3 coding DNA: TGTGCCAGCAGTCCAAAGATTGGGACTAGCGGGATCGAGCAGTACTTC. Translated: CASSPKIGTSGIEQYF.

The rearrangement uses TRBV4-3 and TRBJ2-7; the D gene is possibly TRBD1 (6 bases). CDR3 length equals 15 residues. CDR1 is LGHNA and CDR2 is YSLEER in the germline V gene. Deletions cut 0 bases from V and 12 bases from J, with 21 bases between. The CDR3 sequence is CASSQDFNRDTQRYF. The CDR3 DNA sequence: TGCGCCAGCAGCCAAGATTTTAACCGGGACACCCAAAGGTACTTC.

The chain joins TRBV4-3 to TRBJ2-6; D not resolved. Germline V gene lookup returns CDR1 LGHNA and CDR2 YSLEER. CDR3 length: 16 residues. Trimming removed 0 bases at V and 0 bases at J, with 6 bases between. CDR3 coding DNA: TGCGCCAGCAGCCAAGATAGGCCCTCTGGGGCCAACGTCCTGACTTTC. This codes for CASSQDRPSGANVLTF.

The chain combines TRBV14 with TRBJ2-7; D may be TRBD1 (5 bases). The CDR3 spans 15 residues. Trimming pared 5 bases from V and 1 base from J, leaving 15 bases between. Germline V gene sequence: CDR1 SGHDN, CDR2 FVKESK. CDR3 residues: CASSNRFAPSYEQYF. CDR3 nucleotide sequence: TGTGCCAGCAGCAACAGGTTCGCACCTTCCTACGAGCAGTACTTC.

This clonotype was detected only a few times. J is TRBJ2-7 and V is TRBV28; 8 bases match TRBD1. CDR3 length: 15 amino acids. With 2 bases clipped from V and 2 bases from J, the junction kept 5 bases outside the gene matches. Germline loops: CDR1 MDHEN, CDR2 SYDVKM. The CDR3 here is CASSLPTGEAYEQYF. DNA for the CDR3: TGTGCCAGCAGTTTACCGACAGGGGAGGCCTACGAGCAGTACTTC. Full variable domain (missing parts from reference TRBV28 and TRBJ2-7): DVKVTQSSRYLVKRTGEKVFLECVQDMDHENMFWYRQDPGLGLRLIYFSYDVKMKEKGDIPEGYSVSREKKERFSLILESASTNQTSMYLCASSLPTGEAYEQYFGPGTRLTVT.

This clonotype was detected ten times or more. This chain connects TRBV12-3 or TRBV12-4 to TRBJ2-7; D call uncertain. Trimming left V 4 bases short and J 3 bases short, with 4 bases between. The CDR3 is 11 residues long. CDR3 DNA sequence: TGTGCCAGCAGTTCCCTCTACGAGCAGTACTTC. Translation: CASSSLYEQYF.

This clonotype was detected only a few times. The J gene is TRBJ2-2, the V gene TRBV20-1; 8 bases agree with TRBD2. V lost 1 base and J lost 3; bases outside the gene matches: 4. The CDR3 has 15 amino acids. CDR1 and CDR2 (germline): DFQATT, SNEGSKA (reference sequence). CDR3 residues: CSARGAGGYTGELFF. The CDR3 DNA follows: TGCAGTGCTAGAGGCGCGGGAGGTTACACCGGGGAGCTGTTTTTT.

J is TRBJ2-7 and V is TRBV6-2 or TRBV6-3; the match to TRBD1 covers 7 bases. V shed 5 bases, J shed 2 bases, and the junction held 9 bases outside the gene matches. Germline lookup yields CDR1 MNHEY and CDR2 SVGEGT. This CDR3 region has 15 residues. The chain's CDR3 is CASSQRGLVTYEQYF. The CDR3 DNA follows: TGTGCCAGCAGTCAGAGGGGGCTGGTGACCTACGAGCAGTACTTC.

This clonotype was seen a few times. V gene TRBV12-3 or TRBV12-4 combines with J gene TRBJ2-7, with a tentative D call TRBD2 (6 bases). The CDR3 totals 14 residues. The germline V and J ends were trimmed by 5 bases and 3 bases, with 14 bases remaining between them. CDR3 nucleotide sequence: TGTGCCAGCAGTCAAAGGGTGCGGGACTACGAGCAGTACTTC. Amino acids: CASSQRVRDYEQYF.

At least ten counts were recorded for this clonotype. V and J are TRBV29-1 and TRBJ2-7, with 10 bases fitting TRBD2. CDR1 is SQVTM, CDR2 ANQGSEA, per germline. J gave up 1 base and V 5 bases, and 2 bases lay outside the gene matches. The length of the CDR3 is 13 residues. In DNA form, the CDR3 reads TGCAGCGTTAAGCGGGGGGGATCCTACGAGCAGTACTTC. Protein sequence: CSVKRGGSYEQYF.

This clonotype was detected a few times. This chain joins TRBV20-1 and TRBJ2-3; D perhaps matches TRBD2 (5 bases). The CDR3 is made up of 12 amino acids. The germline CDR1 and CDR2 sequences are DFQATT and SNEGSKA (reference sequence). V lost 7 bases to trimming and J lost 6 bases, with 14 bases between them. The CDR3 loop reads CSVLAVEDTQYF. In DNA form, the CDR3 reads TGCAGTGTTCTAGCAGTTGAGGATACGCAGTATTTT.

This sequence joins TRBV7-8 and TRBJ2-3, with TRBD1 identical over 9 bases. Germline V gives CDR1 SGHVS, CDR2 FQNEAQ. The CDR3 covers 14 residues. V was clipped by 4 bases and J by 6 bases; unmatched bases: 5. The CDR3 sequence: CASSYRGREDTQYF. CDR3 DNA sequence: TGTGCCAGCAGCTACAGGGGGCGCGAGGATACGCAGTATTTT.

V and J are TRBV10-3 and TRBJ2-3, with 9 bases aligning to TRBD2. The V and J ends lost 8 bases and 4 bases, in that order; junction bases with no gene match: 13. The germline gives CDR1 ENHRY, CDR2 SYGVKD. The CDR3 has 16 amino acids. The CDR3 DNA sequence: TGTGCCATCTCTGGGCGGGAGGGCTCGTTCGCAGATACGCAGTATTTT. The encoded protein is CAISGREGSFADTQYF.

In its sample, this clonotype was seen a few times. The chain joins TRBV20-1 to TRBJ2-5; the D is unclear. Germline values: CDR1 DFQATT, CDR2 SNEGSKA (reference sequence). This CDR3 is 15 amino acids long. Between the trimmed V and J ends, which lost 6 bases and 0 bases, there was a span of 17 bases. The CDR3 DNA is TGCAGTGCCCCCCCGGCAGGACCCTACCAAGAGACCCAGTACTTC. Translated: CSAPPAGPYQETQYF.

This clonotype was found a few times. In DNA form, the CDR3 reads TGTGCCAGCAGCCGGACAGGGTCGGAGACCCAGTACTTC. It yields the protein CASSRTGSETQYF. The V and J genes are TRBV12-3 or TRBV12-4 and TRBJ2-5; TRBD1 matches at 8 bases. J was trimmed by 5 bases and V by 6 bases; bases with no gene match: 5. The CDR3 contains 13 residues.

This chain joins TRBV7-6 and TRBJ2-1; D could derive from TRBD1 or TRBD2 (5 bases each). Germline V gene data show CDR1 as SGHVS and CDR2 as FNYEAQ. CDR3 length equals 16 residues. The germline V and J ends were trimmed by 4 bases and 0 bases, with 13 bases remaining between them. The DNA of the CDR3 is TGTGCCAGCAGCTCATCGAGGGGTAGCTCCTACAATGAGCAGTTCTTC. Amino acid sequence: CASSSSRGSSYNEQFF.

The chain has TRBV6-2 or TRBV6-3 and TRBJ1-1; D unclear. Looked up from germline, CDR1 is MNHEY and CDR2 is SVGEGT. The V and J ends lost 6 bases and 10 bases respectively, with 15 bases between them. CDR3 size: 12 residues. Here the CDR3 DNA reads TGTGCCAGCAGAACGGGCCCCTTTGGAGCTTTCTTT. Amino acid sequence: CASRTGPFGAFF.

The chain combines TRBV7-2 with TRBJ2-7; no clear D. The CDR3 is made up of 14 amino acids. Germline assignment: CDR1 SGHTA and CDR2 FQGNSA. The V end lost 6 bases, the J end lost 4 bases, and 16 bases lay between the germline ends. The CDR3 spells CASSLVYTLYEQYF. DNA of the CDR3: TGTGCCAGCAGTCTCGTATACACCCTGTACGAGCAGTACTTC.

V is TRBV5-1 and J is TRBJ2-1; 7 nucleotides line up with TRBD1. Trimming at V came to 4 bases and at J to 5 bases, leaving 6 bases not matched to a gene. The germline V gene encodes CDR1 SGHRS and CDR2 YFSETQ. The CDR3 contains 14 residues. DNA for the CDR3: TGCGCCAGCAGCACCGGGACAGCTAACAATGAGCAGTTCTTC. Translating gives CASSTGTANNEQFF.

The chain combines TRBV21-1 with TRBJ2-7; the table gives TRBD1 as D, unverified against the DNA. TRBV21-1 is a pseudogene segment. The CDR3 spans 17 residues. CDR3 coding DNA: TGTGCCAGCAGCGAAGAGGAGGGGGCCAGGGCAACCCACGAGCAGTACTTC. Protein sequence: CASSEEEGARATHEQYF.